This T cell receptor beta chain was sequenced in a study of OX40 agonist ivuxolimab in advanced cancers. Blood sampling was done at baseline, cycle 4 day 1, and cycle 7 day 1. Assay used: immunoSEQ multiplex PCR; TCRdb lists only in-frame clones, some missing. The data show about 25,000 clones, with around 73% seen just once and 1.4% held by the top ten. The sample consisted of CD4+ or CD8+ T cells sorted from blood, taken in a trial of the OX40 agonist ivuxolimab. The sequence was obtained from an adult with an advanced solid tumor such as melanoma, head and neck, liver or kidney cancer.

As DNA, the CDR3 is TGCGCCAGCAGCCAGGCTACAGGGGACTATGGCTACACCTTC. Protein: CASSQATGDYGYTF. The gene calls are TRBV4-1 and TRBJ1-2, with TRBD1 identical over 7 bases. The V segment lost 3 bases and the J segment 3 bases; nucleotides outside the gene matches: 4. Germline-derived CDR1 and CDR2 are MGHRA and YSYEKL. CDR3 size: 14 residues.